This is a list of T cell receptor beta chains from one sample in a study of T-cell memory formation after mild COVID-19. One entry per CDR3 protein results from TCRdb running MiXCR on the 5' RACE reads. The data show 100,000 to 150,000 distinct CDR3 sequences, more than 15% seen once. The sample comprised PBMCs or a T cell subset sorted from them (not recorded which). The receptors come from an adult woman who had mild COVID-19 (a few samples of this study predate the infection). Cell type and time point are not known. Both conserved end residues are part of each CDR3. D genes are given only for firm matches. Clone size is stated in some rows and not others, as once, few, many or a class when expanded.

J: TRBJ2-7
D: TRBD2
size: -
V: TRBV28
CDR3: CASTLMRGAGLEQYF
DNA: TGTGCCAGCACCCTGATGCGGGGGGCAGGATTGGAGCAGTACTTC

J: TRBJ1-1
D: -
size: few
V: TRBV7-2
CDR3: CASSLTSTGNTEAFF
DNA: TGTGCCAGCAGCTTAACCTCGACAGGTAACACTGAAGCTTTCTTT

J: TRBJ2-2
D: TRBD2
size: few
V: TRBV12-3/TRBV12-4
CDR3: CASSLGTSGPGELFF
DNA: TGTGCCAGCAGTTTAGGGACTAGCGGGCCCGGGGAGCTGTTTTTT

J: TRBJ2-7
D: -
size: few
V: TRBV27
CDR3: CASIAQPGGYEQYF
DNA: TGTGCCAGCATCGCTCAGCCGGGTGGGTACGAGCAGTACTTC

J: TRBJ2-3
D: TRBD2
size: -
V: TRBV15
CDR3: CATGLAGRSDTQYF
DNA: TGTGCCACCGGACTAGCGGGGCGGTCCGATACGCAGTATTTT

J: TRBJ2-7
D: -
size: few
V: TRBV7-9
CDR3: CASSLEVGAFNEQYF
DNA: TGTGCCAGCAGCTTAGAAGTTGGGGCATTCAACGAGCAGTACTTC

J: TRBJ2-3
D: TRBD2
size: few
V: TRBV12-3/TRBV12-4
CDR3: CASSPGWNSGRALIRTDTQYF
DNA: TGTGCCAGCAGTCCCGGCTGGAATAGCGGGAGGGCTCTTATCCGCACAGATACGCAGTATTTT

J: TRBJ2-7
D: TRBD2
size: many
V: TRBV6-5
CDR3: CASRTGTSGPYEQYF
DNA: TGTGCCAGCAGAACCGGGACTAGCGGACCCTACGAGCAGTACTTC

J: TRBJ2-1
D: -
size: -
V: TRBV9
CDR3: CASSNNRGYNEQFF
DNA: TGTGCCAGCAGCAATAATAGGGGCTACAATGAGCAGTTCTTC

J: TRBJ2-1
D: -
size: few
V: TRBV29-1
CDR3: CSVEVDEQFF
DNA: TGCAGCGTTGAAGTAGATGAGCAGTTCTTC

J: TRBJ2-4
D: -
size: few
V: TRBV12-3/TRBV12-4
CDR3: CASSPLTGMENIQYF
DNA: TGTGCCAGCAGTCCACTCACAGGGATGGAAAACATTCAGTACTTC

J: TRBJ2-3
D: -
size: -
V: TRBV18
CDR3: CASSPVSTDTQYF
DNA: TGTGCCAGCTCTCCCGTAAGCACAGATACGCAGTATTTT

J: TRBJ2-1
D: TRBD2
size: few
V: TRBV9
CDR3: CASSVWTSGSQGEQFF
DNA: TGTGCCAGCAGCGTATGGACTAGCGGGAGTCAGGGTGAGCAGTTCTTC

J: TRBJ2-7
D: TRBD1
size: many
V: TRBV5-1
CDR3: CASSFTGVSYEQYF
DNA: TGCGCCAGCAGCTTCACAGGGGTCTCCTACGAGCAGTACTTC

J: TRBJ2-5
D: -
size: -
V: TRBV24-1
CDR3: CATSDLMNGRQETQYF
DNA: TGTGCCACCAGTGATCTCATGAATGGGAGGCAAGAGACCCAGTACTTC

J: TRBJ1-2
D: TRBD1
size: few
V: TRBV11-1
CDR3: CASSQTGLGYTF
DNA: TGTGCCAGCAGCCAGACAGGGCTGGGCTACACCTTC

J: TRBJ1-5
D: -
size: -
V: TRBV23-1
CDR3: CASSSRDGDNQPQHF
DNA: TGCGCCAGCAGCAGCCGGGACGGCGACAATCAGCCCCAGCATTTT

J: TRBJ1-2
D: TRBD1
size: -
V: TRBV24-1
CDR3: CATSDYRGSAGYTF
DNA: TGTGCCACCAGTGATTACAGGGGGTCAGCTGGCTACACCTTC

J: TRBJ1-2
D: -
size: -
V: TRBV5-1
CDR3: CASSLEGNSNYGYTF
DNA: TGCGCCAGCAGCTTGGAAGGGAATTCTAACTATGGCTACACCTTC

J: TRBJ2-1
D: -
size: many
V: TRBV9
CDR3: CASSVGGSDEQFF
DNA: TGTGCCAGCAGCGTAGGGGGGTCAGATGAGCAGTTCTTC

J: TRBJ1-4
D: TRBD1
size: -
V: TRBV27
CDR3: CASSFQPGTGEKLFF
DNA: TGTGCCAGCAGTTTCCAACCCGGGACAGGTGAAAAACTGTTTTTT

J: TRBJ2-2
D: -
size: few
V: TRBV5-6
CDR3: CASSLAGYTGELFF
DNA: TGTGCCAGCAGCTTGGCAGGGTACACCGGGGAGCTGTTTTTT

J: TRBJ1-2
D: -
size: -
V: TRBV4-3
CDR3: CASSQKMMYTGNYGYTF
DNA: TGCGCCAGCAGCCAGAAGATGATGTACACTGGAAACTATGGCTACACCTTC

J: TRBJ2-5
D: -
size: -
V: TRBV19
CDR3: CASSTINLGHFPETQYF
DNA: TGTGCCAGTAGTACCATCAACCTGGGCCATTTTCCAGAGACCCAGTACTTC

J: TRBJ2-1
D: TRBD2
size: -
V: TRBV20-1
CDR3: CSARPKGLAFYNEQFF
DNA: TGCAGTGCTAGACCGAAGGGACTAGCCTTCTACAATGAGCAGTTCTTC

J: TRBJ2-7
D: -
size: -
V: TRBV12-3/TRBV12-4
CDR3: CASARILSYPNEQYF
DNA: TGTGCTTCAGCTCGGATTTTGTCGTACCCCAACGAGCAGTACTTC

J: TRBJ2-7
D: TRBD1
size: few
V: TRBV20-1
CDR3: CSARGTGGFSYEQYF
DNA: TGCAGTGCTAGAGGCACAGGGGGGTTCTCCTACGAGCAGTACTTC

J: TRBJ2-1
D: TRBD2
size: few
V: TRBV27
CDR3: CASSALAGAGNEQFF
DNA: TGTGCCAGCAGTGCACTAGCGGGTGCGGGCAATGAGCAGTTCTTC

J: TRBJ2-3
D: -
size: medium-sized
V: TRBV3-1
CDR3: CASSQALSGDTQYF
DNA: TGTGCCAGCAGCCAAGCTCTATCCGGAGATACGCAGTATTTT

J: TRBJ2-2
D: -
size: -
V: TRBV15
CDR3: CATSTPLGGLSNTGELFF
DNA: TGTGCCACCAGTACTCCCCTAGGGGGACTATCAAACACCGGGGAGCTGTTTTTT

J: TRBJ2-2
D: TRBD2
size: few
V: TRBV4-1
CDR3: CASSLWIAGKVGGELFF
DNA: TGCGCCAGCAGCCTTTGGATAGCGGGAAAGGTGGGCGGGGAGCTGTTTTTT

J: TRBJ2-7
D: -
size: -
V: TRBV2
CDR3: CASSEAHDPYEQYF
DNA: TGTGCCAGCAGTGAAGCGCATGACCCCTACGAGCAGTACTTC

J: TRBJ2-5
D: -
size: -
V: TRBV7-8
CDR3: CASAQGRETQYF
DNA: TGTGCCAGCGCACAGGGACGGGAGACCCAGTACTTC

J: TRBJ2-3
D: -
size: -
V: TRBV7-9
CDR3: CASSNGSISTDTQYF
DNA: TGTGCCAGCAGCAATGGGTCGATTAGCACAGATACGCAGTATTTT

J: TRBJ2-1
D: TRBD2
size: -
V: TRBV5-1
CDR3: CASKAGAGNEQFF
DNA: TGCGCCAGCAAGGCGGGAGCGGGGAATGAGCAGTTCTTC

J: TRBJ1-1
D: TRBD1
size: few
V: TRBV20-1
CDR3: CSARPWRQGAGTEAFF
DNA: TGCAGTGCTAGACCTTGGCGACAGGGGGCAGGGACTGAAGCTTTCTTT

J: TRBJ1-5
D: -
size: -
V: TRBV28
CDR3: CASSSLPQGINQPQHF
DNA: TGTGCCAGCAGTTCGCTCCCTCAGGGCATCAATCAGCCACAGCATTTT

J: TRBJ2-7
D: TRBD2
size: few
V: TRBV7-2
CDR3: CASSPEWGTSGSYEQYF
DNA: TGTGCCAGCAGCCCCGAGTGGGGGACTAGCGGGAGTTACGAGCAGTACTTC

J: TRBJ1-1
D: -
size: few
V: TRBV3-1
CDR3: CASSQVGEAFF
DNA: TGTGCCAGCAGCCAAGTTGGGGAAGCTTTCTTT

J: TRBJ1-1
D: TRBD1
size: -
V: TRBV12-3/TRBV12-4
CDR3: CASSRGQGSTRAFF
DNA: TGTGCCAGCAGCAGAGGACAGGGAAGCACTCGGGCTTTCTTT

J: TRBJ2-5
D: -
size: few
V: TRBV2
CDR3: CASSERLYQETQYF
DNA: TGTGCCAGCAGTGAACGGCTGTACCAAGAGACCCAGTACTTC

J: TRBJ1-2
D: -
size: -
V: TRBV20-1
CDR3: CSASIQGRGYGYTF
DNA: TGCAGTGCTAGTATACAGGGAAGAGGCTATGGCTACACCTTC

J: TRBJ2-2
D: TRBD2
size: -
V: TRBV6-2/TRBV6-3
CDR3: CASSTYKREGPTGELFF
DNA: TGTGCCAGCAGTACGTACAAGCGGGAGGGCCCCACCGGGGAGCTGTTTTTT

J: TRBJ2-7
D: -
size: -
V: TRBV2
CDR3: CASSEAKYLTYEQYF
DNA: TGTGCCAGCAGCGAGGCCAAATACCTTACTTACGAGCAGTACTTC

J: TRBJ2-3
D: -
size: -
V: TRBV29-1
CDR3: CSHRADTQYF
DNA: TGCAGCCACAGGGCAGATACGCAGTATTTT

J: TRBJ2-7
D: -
size: few
V: TRBV7-3
CDR3: CASSPGPGKDEQYF
DNA: TGTGCCAGCAGCCCGGGACCAGGGAAGGACGAGCAGTACTTC

J: TRBJ2-7
D: TRBD1
size: -
V: TRBV11-1
CDR3: CASSFTRDRIDEQYF
DNA: TGTGCCAGCAGCTTTACCCGGGACAGGATAGACGAGCAGTACTTC

J: TRBJ2-5
D: TRBD2
size: -
V: TRBV7-2
CDR3: CASSPGLAETQYF
DNA: TGTGCCAGCAGCCCCGGACTAGCGGAGACCCAGTACTTC

J: TRBJ1-2
D: TRBD1
size: few
V: TRBV6-5
CDR3: CASSLDRDRGLGGYTF
DNA: TGTGCCAGCAGCCTGGACCGGGACAGGGGGCTAGGTGGCTACACCTTC

J: TRBJ2-2
D: -
size: -
V: TRBV7-9
CDR3: CASSWAGELFF
DNA: TGTGCCAGCAGCTGGGCCGGGGAGCTGTTTTTT

J: TRBJ1-2
D: -
size: many
V: TRBV20-1
CDR3: CSANPSYGYTF
DNA: TGCAGTGCTAACCCCTCCTATGGCTACACCTTC

J: TRBJ2-7
D: TRBD2
size: -
V: TRBV5-1
CDR3: CASSEGTSGTYEQYF
DNA: TGCGCCAGCAGCGAGGGGACTAGCGGGACTTACGAGCAGTACTTC

J: TRBJ2-7
D: TRBD1
size: few
V: TRBV7-2
CDR3: CASSSHVPGGASYEQYF
DNA: TGTGCCAGCAGCTCACATGTTCCAGGGGGCGCAAGCTACGAGCAGTACTTC

J: TRBJ1-2
D: -
size: -
V: TRBV3-1
CDR3: CASGDFGGYTF
DNA: TGTGCCAGCGGCGATTTCGGCGGCTACACCTTC

J: TRBJ1-3
D: -
size: few
V: TRBV12-3/TRBV12-4
CDR3: CASPNVGSGNTIYF
DNA: TGTGCCAGCCCCAATGTGGGTTCTGGAAACACCATATATTTT

J: TRBJ2-7
D: TRBD1
size: -
V: TRBV28
CDR3: CASSLILEQGDYEQYF
DNA: TGTGCCAGCAGTTTAATCCTCGAACAGGGGGACTACGAGCAGTACTTC